The sequence of this T cell receptor beta chain was determined in a study of vaccination effects on CD4 cells after COVID-19. Looking at the study overall: Each person got two doses of an mRNA SARS-CoV-2 vaccine, BNT162b2 or mRNA-1273. Sampling occurred 16 days and one week pre-vaccination in two convalescent patients. Whole-study findings and limits: Marked clonal contraction was seen late after vaccination (in both infection- and vaccine-induced clones).

In regard to this clone: Its antigen is unknown.

After expansion with viral peptide pools in the ViraFEST assay, antigen-specific CD4+ T cells were sequenced. Researchers isolated CD4+ T cells once approximately ten days of culture had elapsed. SARS-CoV-2 infection was confirmed by PCR in the person between March and December 2020. Negative control cultures received an HIV-1 Nef peptide pool. The table came from immunoSEQ multiplex PCR; TCRdb's copy has only in-frame clones and leaves some out. The repertoire has around 50,000 clones, 65% to 80% of them found once; the top ten carry roughly 6%. Trimming took 6 bases from V and 5 from J; bases not matched to a gene: 9. The CDR3 is 15 amino acids. Germline CDR1 MNHEY, CDR2 SVGAGI.

The genes are TRBV6-5 and TRBJ2-3, with 9 bases lining up with TRBD2. The clonotype was recovered from a human donor who had a prior SARS-CoV-2 infection. Material: CD4+ T cells from PBMCs cultured with HIV peptides, obtained before COVID-19 vaccination. Stated subset: HIV-1 Nef peptide pool negative control/reference culture. The CDR3 DNA follows: TGTGCCAGCAGCAGATTTAGCGGGAGTAGAGATACGCAGTATTTT. Its protein is CASSRFSGSRDTQYF.